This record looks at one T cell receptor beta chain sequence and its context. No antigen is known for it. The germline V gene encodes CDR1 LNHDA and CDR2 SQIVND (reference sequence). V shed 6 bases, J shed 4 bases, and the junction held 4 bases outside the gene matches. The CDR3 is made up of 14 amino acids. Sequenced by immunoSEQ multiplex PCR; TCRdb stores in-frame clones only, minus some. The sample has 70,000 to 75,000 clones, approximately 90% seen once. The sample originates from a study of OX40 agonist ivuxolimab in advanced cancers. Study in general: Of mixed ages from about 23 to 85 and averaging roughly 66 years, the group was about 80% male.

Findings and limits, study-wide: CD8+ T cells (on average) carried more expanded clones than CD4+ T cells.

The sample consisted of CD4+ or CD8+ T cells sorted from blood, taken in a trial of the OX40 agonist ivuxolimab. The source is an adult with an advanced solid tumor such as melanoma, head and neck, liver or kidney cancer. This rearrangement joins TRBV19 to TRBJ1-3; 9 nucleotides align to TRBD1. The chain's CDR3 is CASRGQGRGNTIYF. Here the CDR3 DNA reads TGTGCCAGTAGAGGACAGGGGCGCGGAAACACCATATATTTT.